This entry concerns a single TCR beta chain. Its antigen remains unknown. The CDR3 has 17 amino acids. J gave up 6 bases and V 4 bases, and 14 bases lay outside the gene matches. Germline V lookup: CDR1 LGHNT, CDR2 FRNRAP. Sequencing used immunoSEQ multiplex PCR; TCRdb keeps in-frame clones, though not all of them. The sample contains roughly 63,000 clones, 86% of which appear only once. The sample belongs to a study of OX40 agonist ivuxolimab in advanced cancers. In the study overall: A history of anti-PD-1, anti-PD-L1 or anti-CTLA-4 therapy was acceptable, and around 36% had some.

Notes on the study in general: The authors did not determine the antigen specificity of the expanded peripheral T cells.

The receptor was derived from an adult with an advanced solid tumor such as melanoma, head and neck, liver or kidney cancer. The chain employs TRBV12-5 and TRBJ1-5; 8 nucleotides match TRBD1. The sequenced sample was CD4+ or CD8+ T cells sorted from blood, obtained in a trial of the OX40 agonist ivuxolimab. The CDR3 region has the DNA TGTGCTAGTGGTTCCCCCCTAGGACAGGGAAGGATTCAGCCCCAGCATTTT. Translating gives CASGSPLGQGRIQPQHF.